One and the same sample provided the 32 T cell receptor beta chains below, sequenced in a study of tumor-infiltrating lymphocytes in primary liver carcinoma. Unsorted whole blood supplied the blood RNA, and germline DNA was isolated too. Researchers generated TCR beta cDNA from roughly 510 ng of total RNA, relying on a constant-region primer. Each TCR beta library was derived from three nested multiplex PCR rounds that employed slightly modified ARM-PCR. Rounds one and two of PCR, each of roughly 10 cycles, were primed with TRBV1-TRBV30 forward primers and a C-beta reverse primer. Using its own MiXCR run on the multiplex PCR reads, TCRdb lists one record per CDR3 protein. The sample yields fewer than 250,000 distinct CDR3 sequences, around 60% seen once. Material: peripheral blood. These receptors were collected from a woman in her sixties with primary liver carcinoma and hepatitis B virus infection.

With respect to this clonotype: This clone may be a read error of a much larger clone one base away. The rearrangement uses TRBV12-5 and TRBJ2-3; 8 bases match TRBD2. The trim removed 4 bases at V and 0 bases at J, leaving 6 bases unmatched. Germline V lookup: CDR1 LGHNT, CDR2 FRNRAP. The CDR3 loop spans 16 amino acids. CDR3 bases: TGTGCTAGTGGTTCGCGGCTAGCGGGCAGCACAGATACGCAGTATTTT. This codes for CASGSRLAGSTDTQYF.

A word on this clonotype: Germline and junction disagree at one end, which may indicate a read error. The chain uses TRBV11-2 and TRBJ2-3; D is undetermined. This CDR3 contains 13 residues. In germline, CDR1 is SGHAT, CDR2 FQNNGV. In DNA form, the CDR3 reads TGTCTCAGCAGCTTAGATCGAGGAGATACGCGGTATTTT. It translates to CLSSLDRGDTRYF.

Details on this clonotype: Sequence at one end of the junction differs from germline and may be a read error. This chain connects TRBV11-2 to TRBJ2-2, with D tentatively TRBD2 (6 bases). CDR1 SGHAT and CDR2 FQNNGV come from the germline V gene. The CDR3 extends over 19 amino acids. Here the CDR3 reads CASSLDHLSLDGANGGLFF. The CDR3 DNA reads TGTGCCAGCAGCTTAGACCACCTAAGCCTGGACGGGGCAAACGGGGGGCTGTTTTTT.

Comments on this clonotype: This may arise from a read error, as a much more abundant clone is one base away. Since the CDR3 does not end with the conserved phenylalanine or tryptophan, this likely comes from a read error. V is TRBV10-3 and J is TRBJ2-5; maybe TRBD2 (6 bases). V was shortened by 0 bases and J by 4 bases, with 15 bases between the two germline ends. This CDR3 comprises 16 residues. Looked up from germline, CDR1 is ENHRY and CDR2 is SYGVKD. In nucleotides, the CDR3 is TGTGCCATCAGTGAGTCGACTGCGGGAAGAGGAGAGACCCAGTACATC. The encoded protein is CAISESTAGRGETQYI.

This clonotype appeared a few times. The chain uses TRBV7-9 and TRBJ1-5; TRBD1 might be the D (6 bases). This CDR3 is 14 amino acids long. Germline assignment: CDR1 SEHNR and CDR2 FQNEAQ (reference sequence). V was trimmed by 5 bases and J by 6 bases, leaving 14 bases between them. The CDR3 nucleotides read TGTGCCAGCAGCCCGGACCAGGGGATTCAGCCCCAGCATTTT. It codes for CASSPDQGIQPQHF.

The chain has TRBV7-9 and TRBJ2-7; D possibly corresponds to TRBD2 (5 bases). The CDR3 runs 14 residues. The V gene lost 1 base and the J gene lost 4 bases, with 11 bases spanning the gap. Germline lookup yields CDR1 SEHNR and CDR2 FQNEAQ (reference sequence). The CDR3 DNA sequence: TGTGCCAGCAGCTTAGTTAGCGTGTGGTACGAGCAGTACTTC. It codes for CASSLVSVWYEQYF.

This chain uses TRBV29-1 with TRBJ2-1, with D perhaps matching TRBD2 (6 bases). CDR1 and CDR2 from the germline V gene are SQVTM and ANQGSEA. The CDR3 has 10 amino acids. Trimming removed 5 bases at V and 10 bases at J, with 9 bases between. The CDR3 protein is CSVLREEQFF. The CDR3 DNA follows: TGCAGCGTTCTCCGGGAGGAGCAGTTCTTC.

This clonotype has ten or more counts. The rearrangement uses TRBV6-1 and TRBJ2-3, with 7 bases identical to TRBD1. The germline CDR1 and CDR2 sequences are MNHNS and SASEGT. The junction had 5 bases not matched to a gene; V was cut back by 10 bases and J by 1 base. This CDR3 spans 13 amino acids. The CDR3 nucleotides read TGTGCCATTGGGACAGAACGCACAGATACGCAGTATTTT. This encodes CAIGTERTDTQYF.

The gene calls are TRBV5-1 and TRBJ1-1; D remains unclear. This CDR3 comprises 13 residues. V lost 6 bases and J 5 bases, leaving 14 bases between the germline ends. Germline CDR1 and CDR2: SGHRS and YFSETQ. The CDR3 is CASMPDLGTEAFF. The CDR3 region has the DNA TGCGCCAGCATGCCAGACCTCGGGACTGAAGCTTTCTTT.

As for this clonotype: A much larger clone differs from this one at a single base, so this may be a read error. This chain joins TRBV4-1 and TRBJ1-1; D not certain. The CDR3 consists of 14 residues. V lost 0 bases to trimming and J lost 2 bases, with 7 bases between them. In germline, CDR1 is MGHRA, CDR2 YSYEKL. The CDR3 sequence is CASSQDTVNTEAFF. CDR3 bases: TGCGCCAGCAGCCAAGATACGGTAAACACTGAAGCTTTCTTT.

This clonotype showed up just a few times. The chain uses TRBV5-6 and TRBJ2-5; 8 positions match TRBD1. The CDR3 consists of 15 residues. Germline lookup yields CDR1 SGHDT and CDR2 YYEEEE. Trimming cost V 1 base and J 5 bases; bases outside gene matches: 7. The CDR3 DNA is TGTGCCAGCAGCTTGAGTCGACAGGGGAAGGAGACCCAGTACTTC. It translates to CASSLSRQGKETQYF.

This clonotype was counted at least ten times. The chain has TRBV5-1 and TRBJ1-1; D is possibly TRBD1 (5 bases). CDR3 size: 13 residues. Germline CDR1 reads SGHRS; CDR2 reads YFSETQ. Trimming took 5 bases from V and 1 from J, leaving 9 bases between them. CDR3 sequence: CASSSTENTEAFF. DNA for the CDR3: TGCGCCAGCAGTTCGACAGAGAACACTGAAGCTTTCTTT. Full variable domain (remainder filled in from reference TRBV5-1 and TRBJ1-1): KAGVTQTPRYLIKTRGQQVTLSCSPISGHRSVSWYQQTPGQGLQFLFEYFSETQRNKGNFPGRFSGRQFSNSRSEMNVSTLELGDSALYLCASSSTENTEAFFGQGTRLTVV.

For this clonotype: A read error is likely, as this CDR3 ends without the conserved phenylalanine or tryptophan. No DNA is shown, since the ends of the CDR3 on it are uncertain; the CDR3 is the one TCRdb lists. The chain joins TRBV4-1 to TRBJ1-6; the table assigns TRBD1, which was not confirmed against the DNA. Germline CDR1 reads MGHRA; CDR2 reads YSYEKL. Ends included, the CDR3 has 16 residues. The CDR3 is CASSQEPGQGGSPLLL.

A word on this clonotype: A much larger clone lies a single base off, so this may be a read error. V is TRBV12-3 or TRBV12-4 and J is TRBJ1-2; tentative D call: TRBD1 (5 bases). V gave up 5 bases and J gave up 8 bases, with 21 bases separating them. The length of the CDR3 is 15 residues. For the CDR3, the DNA is TGTGCCAGCAGTCCGGGGGGACTACGGGATTTCGGCTACACCTTC. It specifies CASSPGGLRDFGYTF.

On this clonotype: The junction and the germline gene differ at one end; a read error may be behind it. The genes are TRBV6-6 and TRBJ2-7; 7 bases line up with TRBD2. CDR1 and CDR2 from the germline V gene are MNHNY and SVGAGI (reference sequence). The CDR3 sequence is 15 residues long. DNA of the CDR3: TGCGCCAGGAGCCTGGGGGGGAGGGCTGGCTACGAGCAGTACTTC. This translates into CARSLGGRAGYEQYF.

The sample holds one count of this clonotype. A much larger clone sits a single nucleotide away, making a read error possible. J is TRBJ2-1 and V is TRBV4-2; TRBD2 agrees at 10 bases. Germline assignment: CDR1 LGHNA and CDR2 YNFKEQ. The CDR3 runs to 15 residues. The CDR3 sequence is CASSSGLAVGHERFF. The CDR3 region has the DNA TGTGCCAGCAGCTCAGGACTAGCGGTAGGGCATGAGCGGTTCTTC.

As regards this clonotype: A read error may explain this, as a much larger clone is one base away. This rearrangement joins TRBV6-2 or TRBV6-3 to TRBJ2-7; 9 bases agree with TRBD2. Trimming took 2 bases from V and 6 from J; bases not matched to a gene: 8. The CDR3 contains 15 residues. Looked up from germline, CDR1 is MNHEY and CDR2 is SVGEGT. In DNA, the CDR3 is TGTGCCAGCAGTTACGCTCCGGGGACTAGCCGCGAGCAGTACTTC. Protein sequence: CASSYAPGTSREQYF.

This clonotype has only a few counts. Written as DNA, the CDR3 is TGTGCCAGCAGCCCATATCACCTAGCGGAATCCTACAATGAGCAGTTCTTC. Translating gives CASSPYHLAESYNEQFF. This chain uses TRBV7-2 with TRBJ2-1; TRBD2 aligns across 7 bases. V lost 5 bases and J lost 1; bases outside the gene matches: 11. Germline loops: CDR1 SGHTA, CDR2 FQGNSA. This CDR3 contains 17 residues.

A word on this clonotype: Since a much larger clone is just one base distant, this may be a read error. The V gene is TRBV4-2, the J gene TRBJ1-5; 8 positions agree with TRBD1. This CDR3 is built from 15 residues. With 1 base clipped from V and 5 bases from J, the junction kept 4 bases outside the gene matches. Germline-derived CDR1 and CDR2 are LGHNA and YNFKEQ. CDR3 in DNA: TGTGCCAGCAGCCAAGTACAGGGGGTGGATCAGCCCCAGCATTTT. Translated: CASSQVQGVDQPQHF.

As concerns this clonotype: This sequence may be a read error, since a much larger clone differs from it by one base. The chain carries TRBV10-3 and TRBJ2-1, with 12 bases aligning to TRBD2. Trimming took 0 bases from V and 13 from J; bases not matched to a gene: 10. CDR1 and CDR2 (germline): ENHRY, SYGVKD. The CDR3 spans 16 residues. The CDR3 DNA sequence: TGTGCCATCAGTGAGTCACCCCTAGCGGGAGGGGGTGACCAGTTCTTC. It yields the protein CAISESPLAGGGDQFF.

Comments on this clonotype: A read error may produce the germline difference seen at one junction end. The CDR3, as DNA: TGTGCCAGCAGCTCGACAGGGTGCGGTGAGACCCATTACTTT. This sequence encodes CASSSTGCGETHYF. The V call is TRBV11-2, the J call TRBJ2-5; 7 positions match TRBD1. The CDR3 length is 14 residues. The V gene's germline CDR1 is SGHAT and CDR2 FQNNGV. Filled out from reference TRBV11-2 and TRBJ2-5, the complete variable domain reads EAGVAQSPRYKIIEKRQSVAFWCNPISGHATLYWYQQILGQGPKLLIQFQNNGVVDDSQLPKDRFSAERLKGVDSTLKIQPAKLEDSAVYLCASSSTGCGETHYFGPGTRLLVL.

Turning to this clonotype: This could be a read error, since a much larger clone is one nucleotide away. This chain connects TRBV4-1 to TRBJ2-6; perhaps TRBD1 as D (5 bases). Germline V lookup: CDR1 MGHRA, CDR2 YSYEKL. The CDR3 runs to 17 residues. The DNA of the CDR3 is TGCGCCAGCAGCCAAGAAAAGGGAAACTCTGGGGCCAACGTCCCGACTTTC. Its translation is CASSQEKGNSGANVPTF.

The sample holds many counts of this clonotype. The CDR3 DNA reads TGTGCCAGCAGTTACGATGCGGGTGAGCAGTTCTTC. It codes for CASSYDAGEQFF. The chain is built from TRBV6-5 and TRBJ2-1, with D possibly being TRBD2 (5 bases). Trimming removed 2 bases at V and 9 bases at J, with 8 bases between. This CDR3 comprises 12 residues. From germline, CDR1 is MNHEY and CDR2 SVGAGI.

V is TRBV11-2 and J is TRBJ2-5, with D possibly matching TRBD1 (5 bases). The CDR3 has 13 residues. Germline values: CDR1 SGHAT, CDR2 FQNNGV. Deletions cut 4 bases from V and 7 bases from J, with 13 bases between. The CDR3 nucleotides read TGTGCCAGCAGCTCCGTCAGGGTTGCGACCCAGTACTTC. It yields the protein CASSSVRVATQYF.

This clonotype showed up many times. The V gene is TRBV11-3, the J gene TRBJ1-1, with D possibly being TRBD1 (6 bases). Germline lookup yields CDR1 SGHNT and CDR2 YENEEA. V was cut by 0 bases and J by 3 bases, with 17 bases left in between. The CDR3 has 17 residues. CDR3: CASSLEGRDMSYTEAFF. The CDR3 coding sequence is TGTGCCAGCAGCTTAGAGGGTCGGGACATGTCTTACACTGAAGCTTTCTTT.

With regard to this clonotype: The junction shows a germline mismatch at one end, possibly a read error. The V gene is TRBV30, the J gene TRBJ1-6; maybe TRBD1 (5 bases). Per germline, CDR1 GTSNPN and CDR2 SVGIG (reference sequence). This CDR3 has 15 residues. The CDR3 loop reads CAWKRGCATDSPLHF. DNA of the CDR3: TGTGCCTGGAAGCGGGGGTGCGCGACGGATTCACCCCTTCACTTT.

A remark on this clonotype: This may be a read error, as it is one base from a much larger clone. The V and J genes are TRBV6-5 and TRBJ1-1; 7 nucleotides match TRBD1. V lost 5 bases to trimming and J lost 1 base; unmatched junction nucleotides: 7. The CDR3 totals 15 residues. Germline lookup yields CDR1 MNHEY and CDR2 SVGAGI. This chain's CDR3 is CASSLDRNSNTEAFF. For the CDR3, the DNA is TGTGCCAGCAGTCTGGACAGGAATTCGAACACTGAAGCTTTCTTT.

The chain employs TRBV11-2 and TRBJ2-2, with 7 bases matching TRBD2. From germline, CDR1 is SGHAT and CDR2 FQNNGV. The CDR3 totals 16 residues. Trimming took 7 bases from V and 5 from J; bases not matched to a gene: 13. In nucleotides, the CDR3 is TGTGCCAGCAACTCCGGACTAGTTCAGGATACCGGGGAGCTGTTTTTT. Translating gives CASNSGLVQDTGELFF.

About this clonotype: With a much larger clone just one base away, this may be a read error. The chain joins TRBV7-8 to TRBJ2-3, with a weak D call TRBD1 (6 bases). CDR1 SGHVS and CDR2 FQNEAQ come from the germline V gene. The CDR3 extends over 14 amino acids. CDR3 region: CVSSTTRGLNTQYF. In DNA, the CDR3 is TGTGTCAGCAGCACTACTAGGGGGTTAAATACGCAGTATTTT.

Written as DNA, the CDR3 is TGTGCCAGCAGCTCTAGCCCCCGGGACAGGGGGGGGTATTTCTTC. This sequence encodes CASSSSPRDRGGYFF. The rearrangement links TRBV7-8 to TRBJ2-1; 11 bases align to TRBD1. Germline V gene lookup returns CDR1 SGHVS and CDR2 FQNEAQ. CDR3 length: 15 amino acids. J gave up 16 bases and V 4 bases, and 15 bases lay outside the gene matches.

Concerning this clonotype itself: Germline is not matched at one junction end, which may reflect a read error. The chain carries TRBV7-8 and TRBJ1-5; weak D call: TRBD1 (5 bases). CDR1 SGHVS and CDR2 FQNEAQ come from the germline V gene. The CDR3 is made up of 15 amino acids. In nucleotides, the CDR3 is TGTGCCAACAGCCCAACTTGGACATACAATCAGCCCCAGCATTTT. Its translation is CANSPTWTYNQPQHF.

This clonotype has more than one count but fewer than ten. The chain employs TRBV25-1 and TRBJ2-5; D might be TRBD1 (5 bases). CDR3 length equals 17 residues. Between the trimmed V and J ends, which lost 2 bases and 1 base, there was a span of 17 bases. Germline lookup yields CDR1 MGHDK and CDR2 SYGVNS. CDR3 DNA: TGTGCCAGCAGTGAAGGAAGGGGCCTCTCAGCCCAAGAGACCCAGTACTTC. This sequence encodes CASSEGRGLSAQETQYF.